Each of the 26 T cell receptor beta chains below was sequenced from the same sample in a study of blood T cell repertoires in COVID-19. TCRdb keeps only in-frame clones here, not all; method: immunoSEQ multiplex PCR. The sample carries under 95,000 clones, roughly 87% recorded once. The sequenced sample was peripheral blood. These receptors all stem from a woman of 80 years or more with acute or convalescent COVID-19.

The rearrangement links TRBV7-2 to TRBJ2-1; 8 nucleotides align to TRBD2. V lost 5 bases and J lost 5; bases outside the gene matches: 8. From germline, CDR1 is SGHTA and CDR2 FQGNSA. The length of the CDR3 is 15 residues. CDR3 protein: CASSPRGGGNNEQFF. CDR3 sequence (DNA): TGTGCCAGCAGCCCACGGGGCGGGGGGAACAATGAGCAGTTCTTC. Full variable domain (outside the CDR3, taken from reference TRBV7-2 and TRBJ2-1): GAGVSQSPSNKVTEKGKDVELRCDPISGHTALYWYRQSLGQGLEFLIYFQGNSAPDKSGLPSDRFSAERTGGSVSTLTIQRTQQEDSAVYLCASSPRGGGNNEQFFGPGTRLTVL.

The J gene is TRBJ2-1, the V gene TRBV7-3, with D unresolved. Trimming removed 5 bases from V and 0 bases from J, with 11 bases in between. Germline CDR1 is SGHTA and CDR2 is FQGTGA. The CDR3 contains 15 residues. For the CDR3, the DNA is TGTGCCAGCAGCCCTACCAATCCCTCCTACAATGAGCAGTTCTTC. Protein: CASSPTNPSYNEQFF. Based on the CDR3 plus reference TRBV7-3 and TRBJ2-1, the full variable domain is GAGVSQTPSNKVTEKGKYVELRCDPISGHTALYWYRQSLGQGPEFLIYFQGTGAADDSGLPNDRFFAVRPEGSVSTLKIQRTERGDSAVYLCASSPTNPSYNEQFFGPGTRLTVL.

V usage is TRBV5-1 and J usage is TRBJ2-3; the D is unclear. CDR1 and CDR2 (germline): SGHRS, YFSETQ. Trimming took 4 bases from V and 4 from J, leaving 7 bases between them. The CDR3 is 12 amino acids. This CDR3 reads CASSRPADTQYF. The DNA of the CDR3 is TGCGCCAGCAGCCGTCCCGCAGATACGCAGTATTTT. The full variable domain, rest sourced from reference TRBV5-1 and TRBJ2-3, is KAGVTQTPRYLIKTRGQQVTLSCSPISGHRSVSWYQQTPGQGLQFLFEYFSETQRNKGNFPGRFSGRQFSNSRSEMNVSTLELGDSALYLCASSRPADTQYFGPGTRLTVL.

The V gene is TRBV6-2 or TRBV6-3, the J gene TRBJ1-5; 10 bases are a match to TRBD1. This CDR3 has 17 residues. V was pared by 6 bases and J by 5 bases, with 13 bases of the junction left unmatched. CDR1 and CDR2 from the germline V gene are MNHEY and SVGEGT. Here the CDR3 DNA reads TGTGCCAGCAGCCCGGACAGGGGGTTTGAGGTCGATCAGCCCCAGCATTTT. It translates to CASSPDRGFEVDQPQHF.

The V gene is TRBV4-2, the J gene TRBJ2-1, with 7 bases that match TRBD2. This CDR3 has 17 residues. CDR1 is LGHNA, CDR2 YNFKEQ, per germline. Trimming at V came to 0 bases and at J to 4 bases, leaving 9 bases not matched to a gene. The CDR3 is CASSQDPTGGGYNEQFF. CDR3 in DNA: TGTGCCAGCAGCCAAGATCCTACGGGGGGTGGATACAATGAGCAGTTCTTC.

The CDR3 DNA reads as TGTGCCAGCAGCAGAGAGAGTAGGAGGGGCGGTGAAAAACTGTTTTTT. This sequence encodes CASSRESRRGGEKLFF. The rearrangement uses TRBV5-8 and TRBJ1-4; possible D gene TRBD1, 5 bases. The CDR3 length is 16 residues. Looked up from germline, CDR1 is SGHTS and CDR2 is YDEGEE. V was trimmed by 4 bases and J by 7 bases, leaving 20 bases between them.

This chain uses TRBV7-9 with TRBJ2-1, with 12 positions matching TRBD2. The CDR3 runs 16 residues. CDR1 is SEHNR and CDR2 is FQNEAQ in the germline V gene (reference sequence). V was clipped by 5 bases and J by 6 bases; unmatched bases: 8. CDR3 nucleotide sequence: TGTGCCAGCAGCCTTCTTGCTAGCGGGAGGGCCAATGAGCAGTTCTTC. It yields the protein CASSLLASGRANEQFF.

The chain is built from TRBV30 and TRBJ1-1; the match to TRBD1 covers 8 bases. There are 13 residues in the CDR3. The junction had 2 bases not matched to a gene; V was cut back by 5 bases and J by 0 bases. Germline values: CDR1 GTSNPN, CDR2 SVGIG (reference sequence). The DNA of the CDR3 is TGTGCCTGGGGGGACAGGCTGAACACTGAAGCTTTCTTT. Encoded protein: CAWGDRLNTEAFF.

The chain is built from TRBV27 and TRBJ1-1; 11 positions match TRBD1. This CDR3 comprises 16 residues. V was clipped by 5 bases and J by 4 bases; unmatched bases: 9. Per germline, CDR1 MNHEY and CDR2 SMNVEV (reference sequence). CDR3 nucleotide sequence: TGTGCCAGCAGTCATAGGACAGGGGGCCGAGGCACTGAAGCTTTCTTT. The encoded protein is CASSHRTGGRGTEAFF.

V is TRBV7-2 and J is TRBJ1-2; 8 nucleotides line up with TRBD1. This CDR3 is built from 15 residues. V lost 6 bases to trimming and J lost 0 bases; unmatched junction nucleotides: 6. The germline gives CDR1 SGHTA, CDR2 FQGNSA. The CDR3 DNA is TGTGCCAGCAGTCGAGGACAGGGCCCTAACTATGGCTACACCTTC. This encodes CASSRGQGPNYGYTF.

This clone was seen more than once but under ten times. This rearrangement joins TRBV7-2 to TRBJ1-1; D is ambiguous. This CDR3 has 14 amino acids. Trimming cost V 5 bases and J 5 bases, with 15 bases left between them. Germline loops: CDR1 SGHTA, CDR2 FQGNSA. Here the CDR3 reads CASSIGPGGTEAFF. Written as DNA, the CDR3 is TGTGCCAGCAGCATCGGGCCAGGAGGAACTGAAGCTTTCTTT.

The V gene is TRBV14, the J gene TRBJ1-2; 8 positions agree with TRBD1. Per germline, CDR1 SGHDN and CDR2 FVKESK. The V and J ends lost 4 bases and 0 bases, in that order; junction bases with no gene match: 10. CDR3 length: 17 amino acids. The CDR3 bases are TGTGCCAGCAGCCCTAAGGACAGGGTCCGGACTAACTATGGCTACACCTTC. This gives the protein CASSPKDRVRTNYGYTF.

This clone was counted a single time. The chain uses TRBV6-5 and TRBJ2-3; 7 bases fit TRBD2. Germline-derived CDR1 and CDR2 are MNHEY and SVGAGI. CDR3 length: 15 residues. Unmatched junction bases numbered 6, after V lost 4 bases and J lost 2 bases. The DNA of the CDR3 is TGTGCCAGCAGTTCCGGGGGGACTATCACAGATACGCAGTATTTT. Encoded protein: CASSSGGTITDTQYF.

V and J are TRBV11-3 and TRBJ1-6; 9 bases are shared with TRBD1. V was pared by 2 bases and J by 5 bases, with 7 bases of the junction left unmatched. Per the germline V gene, CDR1 is SGHNT and CDR2 is YENEEA. The CDR3 consists of 17 residues. CDR3 in DNA: TGTGCCAGCAGCTTAACGTCCGGGACAGGGCATAATTCACCCCTCCACTTT. Protein product: CASSLTSGTGHNSPLHF.

This chain links TRBV5-1 with TRBJ1-1; TRBD1 is a possible D gene (6 bases). The CDR3 runs to 16 residues. Germline V CDR1 and CDR2: SGHRS, YFSETQ. The ends were cut back, 0 bases at V and 1 base at J, with 13 bases in the middle. The CDR3 nucleotides are TGCGCCAGCAGCTTGGGTCGGGGGGGCGCGAACACTGAAGCTTTCTTT. Translation gives CASSLGRGGANTEAFF.

The J gene is TRBJ2-4, the V gene TRBV5-6; D is unresolved. Germline CDR1 reads SGHDT; CDR2 reads YYEEEE. V was trimmed by 1 base and J by 0 bases, leaving 8 bases between them. The length of the CDR3 is 15 residues. DNA of the CDR3: TGTGCCAGCAGCTTGTTGAGACAAGCCAAAAACATTCAGTACTTC. This codes for CASSLLRQAKNIQYF.

The CDR3 nucleotides are TGTGCCAGCAGCCAAGACAGGGGGACCCTCCACTTT. The encoded protein is CASSQDRGTLHF. V is TRBV3-1 (or the pseudogene TRBV3-2) and J is TRBJ1-6, with TRBD1 matching over 7 bases. The V gene's germline CDR1 is LGHDT and CDR2 YNNKEL (reference sequence). Germline trimming cut 0 bases from V and 14 bases from J; bases unmatched to any gene: 1. The CDR3 extends over 12 amino acids.

The chain uses TRBV4-1 and TRBJ2-6; D is uncertain. Per germline, CDR1 MGHRA and CDR2 YSYEKL. The CDR3 spans 18 residues. With 1 base removed from V and 0 bases from J, the gap between germline ends came to 13 bases. CDR3: CASSQVATTASGANVLTF. CDR3 sequence (DNA): TGCGCCAGCAGCCAAGTTGCGACAACCGCCTCTGGGGCCAACGTCCTGACTTTC.

DNA for the CDR3: TGTGCCAGCAGCCAGTCGAAAGGGGGAGCTTTCTTT. It specifies CASSQSKGGAFF. The chain is built from TRBV3-1 (or the pseudogene TRBV3-2) and TRBJ1-1; weak D call: TRBD1 (6 bases). V was cut by 3 bases and J by 10 bases, with 12 bases left in between. The germline V gene encodes CDR1 LGHDT and CDR2 YNNKEL (reference sequence). This CDR3 has 12 amino acids.

The gene calls are TRBV18 and TRBJ1-6; D unresolved. This CDR3 contains 14 residues. The germline V gene encodes CDR1 KGHSH and CDR2 LQKENI. V shed 2 bases and J shed 6 bases, with 8 bases lying between them. CDR3 sequence: CASSPTGGNSPLHF. The CDR3 DNA sequence: TGTGCCAGCTCACCAACGGGTGGTAATTCACCCCTCCACTTT.

V usage is TRBV12-3 or TRBV12-4 and J usage is TRBJ2-4, with 7 bases identical to TRBD2. V dropped 6 bases and J dropped 6; count of bases not matched to a gene: 2. CDR3 length: 12 amino acids. CDR3 DNA sequence: TGTGCCAGCAGCCCTAGCGGAAACATTCAGTACTTC. Residues: CASSPSGNIQYF.

J is TRBJ1-1 and V is TRBV12-3 or TRBV12-4; D remains ambiguous. V was pared by 5 bases and J by 6 bases, with 13 bases between. This CDR3 has 13 residues. CDR3 sequence reads: CASSDPGTPEAFF. CDR3 DNA: TGTGCCAGCAGTGACCCGGGTACCCCTGAAGCTTTCTTT.

The rearrangement joins TRBV5-1 to TRBJ1-1; D uncertain. CDR1 SGHRS and CDR2 YFSETQ come from the germline V gene. The V and J ends lost 4 bases and 1 base respectively, with 11 bases between them. The length of the CDR3 is 14 residues. The CDR3, as DNA: TGCGCCAGCAGCCGGTGGGCAGGGAACACTGAAGCTTTCTTT. This codes for CASSRWAGNTEAFF.

V gene TRBV6-1 combines with J gene TRBJ1-1; possible D gene TRBD1, 6 bases. The germline V and J ends were trimmed by 2 bases and 2 bases, with 12 bases remaining between them. Germline V CDR1 and CDR2: MNHNS, SASEGT. This CDR3 comprises 15 residues. In nucleotides, the CDR3 is TGTGCCAGCAGTGAACGTGGGGGCCCTAACACTGAAGCTTTCTTT. Encoded protein: CASSERGGPNTEAFF.

The V call is TRBV5-6, the J call TRBJ2-1; D remains unclear. Trimming pared 1 base from V and 0 bases from J, leaving 11 bases between. The CDR3 has 16 residues. The germline V gene encodes CDR1 SGHDT and CDR2 YYEEEE. The CDR3 bases are TGTGCCAGCAGCTTGTCACTGTCGAGCTCCTACAATGAGCAGTTCTTC. Protein sequence: CASSLSLSSSYNEQFF.

The chain links TRBV7-3 to TRBJ1-2; D is perhaps TRBD1 (5 bases). The CDR3 runs 13 residues. Germline V gene sequence: CDR1 SGHTA, CDR2 FQGTGA. V was trimmed by 6 bases and J by 6 bases, leaving 14 bases between them. CDR3 DNA: TGTGCCAGCAGGGCGGGGGTCGGACATGGCTACACCTTC. This translates into CASRAGVGHGYTF.